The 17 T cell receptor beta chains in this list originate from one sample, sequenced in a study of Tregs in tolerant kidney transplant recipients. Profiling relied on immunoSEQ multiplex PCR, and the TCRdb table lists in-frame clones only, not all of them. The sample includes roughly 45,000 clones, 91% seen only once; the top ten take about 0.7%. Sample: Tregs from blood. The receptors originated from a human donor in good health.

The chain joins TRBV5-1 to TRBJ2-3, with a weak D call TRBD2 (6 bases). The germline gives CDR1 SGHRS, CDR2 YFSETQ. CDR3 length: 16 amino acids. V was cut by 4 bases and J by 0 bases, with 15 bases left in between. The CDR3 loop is CASSRSSAGSTDTQYF. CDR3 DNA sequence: TGCGCCAGCAGCCGATCTAGCGCGGGAAGCACAGATACGCAGTATTTT.

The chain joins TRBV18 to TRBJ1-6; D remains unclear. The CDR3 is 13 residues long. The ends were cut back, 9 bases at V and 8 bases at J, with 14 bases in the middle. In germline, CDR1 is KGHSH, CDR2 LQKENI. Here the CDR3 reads CASSRDIDSPLHF. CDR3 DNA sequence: TGTGCCAGTTCCCGGGATATAGATTCACCCCTCCACTTT.

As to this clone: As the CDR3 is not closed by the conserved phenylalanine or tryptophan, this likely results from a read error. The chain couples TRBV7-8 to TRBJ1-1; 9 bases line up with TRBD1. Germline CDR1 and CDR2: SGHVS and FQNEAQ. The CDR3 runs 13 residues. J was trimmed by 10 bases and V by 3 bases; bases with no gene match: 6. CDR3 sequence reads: CASSLGQGLVAFL. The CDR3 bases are TGTGCCAGCAGCTTGGGACAGGGATTGGTAGCTTTCCTT.

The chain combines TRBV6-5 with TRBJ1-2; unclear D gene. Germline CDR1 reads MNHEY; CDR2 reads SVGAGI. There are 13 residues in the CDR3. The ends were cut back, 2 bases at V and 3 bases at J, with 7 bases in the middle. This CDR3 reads CASSYRAYYGYTF. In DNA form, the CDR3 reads TGTGCCAGCAGTTACCGGGCTTACTATGGCTACACCTTC.

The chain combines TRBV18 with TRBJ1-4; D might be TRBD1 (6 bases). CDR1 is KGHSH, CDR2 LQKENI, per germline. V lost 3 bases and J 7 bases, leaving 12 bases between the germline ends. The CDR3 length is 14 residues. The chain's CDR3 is CASSPRQAGEKLFF. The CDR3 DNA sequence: TGTGCCAGCTCACCCCGACAGGCTGGTGAAAAACTGTTTTTT.

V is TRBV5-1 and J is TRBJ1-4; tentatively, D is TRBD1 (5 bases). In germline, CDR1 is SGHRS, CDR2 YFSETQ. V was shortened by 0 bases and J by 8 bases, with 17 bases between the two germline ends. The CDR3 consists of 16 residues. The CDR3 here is CASSLARRDPGEKLFF. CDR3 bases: TGCGCCAGCAGCTTGGCCCGAAGGGATCCAGGGGAAAAACTGTTTTTT.

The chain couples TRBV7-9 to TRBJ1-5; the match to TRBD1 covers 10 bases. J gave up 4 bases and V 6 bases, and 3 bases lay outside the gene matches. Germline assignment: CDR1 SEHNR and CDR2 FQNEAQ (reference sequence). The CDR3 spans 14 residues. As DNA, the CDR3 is TGTGCCAGCAGTAGACAGGGGGCAAATCAGCCCCAGCATTTT. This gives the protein CASSRQGANQPQHF.

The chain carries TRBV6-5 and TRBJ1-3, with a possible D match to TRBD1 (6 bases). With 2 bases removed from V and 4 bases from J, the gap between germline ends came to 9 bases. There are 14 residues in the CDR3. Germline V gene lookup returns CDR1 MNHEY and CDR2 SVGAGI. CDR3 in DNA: TGTGCCAGCAGTTACATGACAGGAGGAAACACCATATATTTT. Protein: CASSYMTGGNTIYF.

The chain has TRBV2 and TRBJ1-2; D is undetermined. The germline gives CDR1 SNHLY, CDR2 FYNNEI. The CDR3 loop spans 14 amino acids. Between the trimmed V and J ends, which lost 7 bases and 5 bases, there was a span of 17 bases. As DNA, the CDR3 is TGTGCCAGCACCAGTGGAGGACTGAAGTATGGCTACACCTTC. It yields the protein CASTSGGLKYGYTF.

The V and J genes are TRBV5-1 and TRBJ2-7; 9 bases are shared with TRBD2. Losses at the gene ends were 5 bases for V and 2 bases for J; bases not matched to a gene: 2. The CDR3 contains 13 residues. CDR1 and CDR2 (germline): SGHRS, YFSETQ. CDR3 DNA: TGCGCCAGCAGAGTAGCGGGAGCCTACGAGCAGTACTTC. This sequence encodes CASRVAGAYEQYF.

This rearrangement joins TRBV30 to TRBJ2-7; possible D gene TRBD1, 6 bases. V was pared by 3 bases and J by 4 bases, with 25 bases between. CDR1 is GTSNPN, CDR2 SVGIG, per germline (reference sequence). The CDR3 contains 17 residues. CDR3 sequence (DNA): TGTGCCTGGAGCGCCCTGACAGGATCGTATTTTCGGTACGAGCAGTACTTC. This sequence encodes CAWSALTGSYFRYEQYF.

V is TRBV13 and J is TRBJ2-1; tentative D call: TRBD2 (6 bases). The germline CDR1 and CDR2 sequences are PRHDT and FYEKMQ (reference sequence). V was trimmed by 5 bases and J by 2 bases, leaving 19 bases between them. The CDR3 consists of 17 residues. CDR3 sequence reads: CASSPSGLASAYNEQFF. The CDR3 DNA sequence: TGTGCCAGCAGCCCCTCGGGGCTAGCGTCTGCCTACAATGAGCAGTTCTTC.

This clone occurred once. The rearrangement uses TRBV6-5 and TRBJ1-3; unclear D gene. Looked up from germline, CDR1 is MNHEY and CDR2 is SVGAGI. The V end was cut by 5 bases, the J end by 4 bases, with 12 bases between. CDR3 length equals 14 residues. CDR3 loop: CASSLLGRGNTIYF. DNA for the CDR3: TGTGCCAGCAGTCTTCTTGGGCGCGGAAACACCATATATTTT.

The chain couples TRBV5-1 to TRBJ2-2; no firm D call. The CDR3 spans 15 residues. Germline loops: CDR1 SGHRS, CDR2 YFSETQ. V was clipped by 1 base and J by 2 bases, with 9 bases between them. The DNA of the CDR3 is TGCGCCAGCAGCTTGAGTAATTTAAACACCGGGGAGCTGTTTTTT. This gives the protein CASSLSNLNTGELFF.

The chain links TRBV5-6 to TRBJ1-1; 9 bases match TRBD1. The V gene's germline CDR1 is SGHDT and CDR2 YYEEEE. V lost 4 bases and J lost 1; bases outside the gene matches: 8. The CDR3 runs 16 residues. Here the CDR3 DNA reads TGTGCCAGCAGCGGTAACAGGGGGCTATGGAACACTGAAGCTTTCTTT. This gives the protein CASSGNRGLWNTEAFF. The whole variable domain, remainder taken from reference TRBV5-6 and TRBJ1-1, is DAGVTQSPTHLIKTRGQQVTLRCSPKSGHDTVSWYQQALGQGPQFIFQYYEEEERQRGNFPDRFSGHQFPNYSSELNVNALLLGDSALYLCASSGNRGLWNTEAFFGQGTRLTVV.

The CDR3 DNA sequence: TGTGCCAGCAGTCCGGGACTAGCGGGGGGCCGCTACAATGAGCAGTTCTTC. This gives the protein CASSPGLAGGRYNEQFF. The chain employs TRBV6-4 and TRBJ2-1; 15 bases match TRBD2. Unmatched junction bases numbered 5, after V lost 5 bases and J lost 3 bases. Germline V CDR1 and CDR2: MRHNA, SNTAGT. This CDR3 contains 17 residues.

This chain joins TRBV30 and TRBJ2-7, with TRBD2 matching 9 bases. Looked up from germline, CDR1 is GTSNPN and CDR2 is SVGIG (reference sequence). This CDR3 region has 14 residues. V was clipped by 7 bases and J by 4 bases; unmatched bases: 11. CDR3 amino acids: CASSTSGLTYEQYF. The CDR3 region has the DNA TGTGCCTCCTCGACTAGCGGCCTCACTTACGAGCAGTACTTC.